The clone carrying this T cell receptor (beta chain) has ten or more counts. The antigen is undetermined. TCRdb reprocessed the 5' RACE reads via MiXCR and lists one record per CDR3 protein. The data hold about 210,000 distinct CDR3 sequences, with about 6.7% observed a single time. This record belongs to a study of CD8 T cells in ankylosing spondylitis. Study results and limitations: A TCR beta motif of eight or nine highly homologous variants seemed to mark ankylosing spondylitis blood.

The CDR3 totals 16 residues. With V trimmed by 5 bases and J by 3 bases, 5 bases remained unmatched. The germline V gene encodes CDR1 MDHEN and CDR2 SYDVKM. Sequenced input: blood, either unsorted or a sorted T cell fraction (not recorded which). This chain links TRBV28 with TRBJ2-1, with TRBD2 identical over 12 bases. This clonotype was obtained from a male donor with ankylosing spondylitis. As DNA, the CDR3 is TGTGCCAGCAGTCGGACTAGCGGGACCCTCTACAATGAGCAGTTCTTC. This codes for CASSRTSGTLYNEQFF.